This T cell receptor beta chain was identified during a study of CD8 T cell repertoires and HIV-1 epitope variants. Study background: T cells were stimulated with Twenty-five Gag and Nef peptides separately. Tested: three Gag epitope families, Nef HW9 and YT9. Controls were a CMV, EBV and flu pool, Ebola AY9, and no peptide.

CDR3 length: 15 amino acids. V trimming: 3 bases; J trimming: 5 bases; junction bases outside the gene matches: 10. Germline V gives CDR1 SGDLS, CDR2 YYNGEE. Regarding this clone: Its antigen is unknown.

General study points: Roughly nine antigen-specific TCR beta clonotypes were found; more than five seemed cross-reactive to variants.

TCRdb's copy holds only in-frame clones and misses some; the assay was immunoSEQ multiplex PCR. The sample shows over 4,000 clones, approximately 72% of them seen only once. The rearrangement links TRBV9 to TRBJ2-7; TRBD2 matches 8 bases. This sequence was found in a male donor with HIV. The sequenced sample consisted of cultured CD8+ T cells derived from PBMCs. The CDR3 nucleotides read TGTGCCAGCAGCGCTGCCCCGGGAGGGCAACACGAGCAGTACTTC. It specifies CASSAAPGGQHEQYF.